This TCR beta chain comes out of a study of cytomegalovirus exposure and HLA in healthy donors. Notes on the study in general: Per a later analysis, HLA-associated TCR beta chains showed more clonal expansion than other, equally common TCR beta chains. Within an earlier analysis, most TCR beta V segments proved productive either about 87% or about 30% of the time.

Primers: 60 Vbeta forward and 13 Jbeta reverse. As handled by the study authors: A follow-up analysis tallied 86 million or so unique TCR beta chains, about 10 million shared. Clones were sequenced by immunoSEQ multiplex PCR, and TCRdb holds only the in-frame ones, with some missing. Clonal size and the V and J genes are those of that table, whereas D and trimming came from the DNA. The data contain around 150,000 clones, 60% to 80% of them singletons. This clone was counted many times. Its antigen is currently unknown. Germline loops: CDR1 GTSNPN, CDR2 SVGIG (reference sequence). The CDR3 sequence is 13 residues long. Trimming removed 7 bases from V and 4 bases from J, with 15 bases in between.

The rearrangement links TRBV30 to TRBJ2-3; D is perhaps TRBD2 (6 bases). The sample comprised PBMCs. This receptor was obtained from a man aged 25 to 40 in good health and CMV-seronegative. CDR3 loop: CALYTGGPDTQYF. Written as DNA, the CDR3 is TGTGCCTTATACACCGGGGGACCAGATACGCAGTATTTT.